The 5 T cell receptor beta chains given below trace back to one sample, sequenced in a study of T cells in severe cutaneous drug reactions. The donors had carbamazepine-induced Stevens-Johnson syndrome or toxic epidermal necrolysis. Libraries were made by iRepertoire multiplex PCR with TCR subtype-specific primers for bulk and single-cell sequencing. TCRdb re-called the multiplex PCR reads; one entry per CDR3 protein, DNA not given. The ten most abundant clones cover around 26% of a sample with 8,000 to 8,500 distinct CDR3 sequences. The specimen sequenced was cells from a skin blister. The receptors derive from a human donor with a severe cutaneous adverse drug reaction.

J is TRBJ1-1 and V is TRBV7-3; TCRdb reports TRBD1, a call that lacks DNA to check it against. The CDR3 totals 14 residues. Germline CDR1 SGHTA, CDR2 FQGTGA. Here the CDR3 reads CASSWTGENTEAFF.

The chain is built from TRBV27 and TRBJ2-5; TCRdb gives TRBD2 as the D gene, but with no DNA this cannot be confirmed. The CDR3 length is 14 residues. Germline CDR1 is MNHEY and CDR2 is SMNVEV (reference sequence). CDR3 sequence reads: CASRGLAGVETQYF.

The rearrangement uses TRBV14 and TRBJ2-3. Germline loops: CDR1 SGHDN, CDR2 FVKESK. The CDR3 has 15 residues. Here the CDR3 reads CASSHQEVLTDTQYF. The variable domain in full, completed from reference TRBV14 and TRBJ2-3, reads EAGVTQFPSHSVIEKGQTVTLRCDPISGHDNLYWYRRVMGKEIKFLLHFVKESKQDESGMPNNRFLAERTGGTYSTLKVQPAELEDSGVYFCASSHQEVLTDTQYFGPGTRLTVL.

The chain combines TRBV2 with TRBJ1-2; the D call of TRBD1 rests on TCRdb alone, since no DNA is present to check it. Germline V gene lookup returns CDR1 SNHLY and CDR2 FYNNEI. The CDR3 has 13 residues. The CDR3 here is CASSGTESYGYTF.

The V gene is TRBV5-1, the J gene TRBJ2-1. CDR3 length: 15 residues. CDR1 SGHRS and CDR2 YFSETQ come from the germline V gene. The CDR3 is CASSLQGFGLDEQFF.